Following are 20 T cell receptor beta chains from one sample sequenced in a study of blood T cell repertoires in COVID-19 (dated by TCRdb to about 2020). Receptor libraries were prepared by the immunoSEQ multiplex PCR assay. TCRdb took this table from immuneACCESS and kept in-frame rearrangements with V and J called. Such tables lack part of the clones; where checked against another copy, unresolved V genes explain under half of the gap, and the rest is unexplained. For this sample the table gives around 360,000 clones, of which approximately 87% were detected only once. The leading ten clones occupy roughly 10% of the sample. Sequenced material: peripheral blood. These receptors were obtained from a woman aged 25-40 years with COVID-19, enrolled during active disease.

V usage is TRBV7-2 and J usage is TRBJ2-7, with TRBD2 matching over 7 bases. This CDR3 is 15 amino acids long. Germline CDR1 SGHTA, CDR2 FQGNSA. After removal of 1 base from V and 3 bases from J, the junction contained 6 bases not matched to a gene. The DNA of the CDR3 is TGTGCCAGCAGCTTAGACCTAGCGGAGGTCTACGAGCAGTACTTC. Translating it yields CASSLDLAEVYEQYF. Based on the CDR3 plus reference TRBV7-2 and TRBJ2-7, the full variable domain is GAGVSQSPSNKVTEKGKDVELRCDPISGHTALYWYRQSLGQGLEFLIYFQGNSAPDKSGLPSDRFSAERTGGSVSTLTIQRTQQEDSAVYLCASSLDLAEVYEQYFGPGTRLTVT.

The V gene is TRBV24-1, the J gene TRBJ2-2, with D perhaps TRBD2 (6 bases). The germline gives CDR1 KGHDR, CDR2 SFDVKD. With 3 bases removed from V and 10 bases from J, the gap between germline ends came to 17 bases. This CDR3 spans 15 amino acids. The CDR3 DNA sequence: TGTGCCACCAGTGATCCGAACGGGGAGGAAGTGGAGCTGTTTTTT. Translated, it gives CATSDPNGEEVELFF.

The rearrangement uses TRBV28 and TRBJ2-5, with 10 bases fitting TRBD2. CDR3 length: 16 residues. Germline lookup yields CDR1 MDHEN and CDR2 SYDVKM. V shed 5 bases and J 5 bases; nucleotides not matched to a gene: 11. Here the CDR3 reads CASSPPASGSGETQYF. CDR3 bases: TGTGCCAGCAGTCCCCCGGCTAGCGGGAGCGGCGAGACCCAGTACTTC.

The chain uses TRBV11-1 and TRBJ2-5; D call uncertain. Germline values: CDR1 SGHAT, CDR2 FQDESV (reference sequence). The CDR3 has 15 amino acids. V dropped 1 base and J dropped 7 bases, with 16 bases sitting between them. CDR3 bases: TGTGCCAGCAGCTTAGGGGTAGGCAGAGGAGCGACCCAGTACTTC. Amino acid sequence: CASSLGVGRGATQYF.

This chain uses TRBV6-6 with TRBJ2-5, with TRBD2 as a possible D gene (5 bases). V lost 5 bases and J lost 1, with 14 bases in between. The CDR3 is 15 residues long. Germline CDR1 and CDR2: MNHNY and SVGAGI (reference sequence). CDR3 bases: TGTGCCAGCAGTAACCCTAGCAGTCTCCAAGAGACCCAGTACTTC. This codes for CASSNPSSLQETQYF.

The chain employs TRBV19 and TRBJ1-2, with 9 bases fitting TRBD1. Losses at the gene ends were 3 bases for V and 2 bases for J; bases not matched to a gene: 4. CDR3 length: 15 residues. CDR1 is LNHDA, CDR2 SQIVND, per germline (reference sequence). CDR3 sequence (DNA): TGTGCCAGTAGTATTAGCACAGGGGGCAACTATGGCTACACCTTC. Translation gives CASSISTGGNYGYTF.

CDR3 loop: CASSFPHGKYYEQYF. Here the CDR3 DNA reads TGTGCCAGCAGTTTTCCCCACGGGAAGTACTACGAGCAGTACTTC. V usage is TRBV28 and J usage is TRBJ2-7; possible D gene TRBD2, 5 bases. CDR3 size: 15 residues. Trimming pared 3 bases from V and 3 bases from J, leaving 15 bases between. Per germline, CDR1 MDHEN and CDR2 SYDVKM.

This CDR3 is CASSLQENTQYF. The CDR3 DNA reads TGCGCCAGCAGCTTACAGGAAAATACGCAGTATTTT. The chain joins TRBV5-1 to TRBJ2-3; D may be TRBD1 (5 bases). CDR1 and CDR2 from the germline V gene are SGHRS and YFSETQ. The CDR3 totals 12 residues. V dropped 2 bases and J dropped 7 bases, with 8 bases sitting between them.

The rearrangement uses TRBV30 and TRBJ2-7; the D is unclear. The V end was cut by 2 bases, the J end by 0 bases, with 11 bases between. Germline V gene data show CDR1 as GTSNPN and CDR2 as SVGIG (reference sequence). The CDR3 has 14 amino acids. As DNA, the CDR3 is TGTGCCTGGAGTTGGTCGGTGGTCTCCTACGAGCAGTACTTC. This codes for CAWSWSVVSYEQYF.

V usage is TRBV5-4 and J usage is TRBJ2-7; TRBD1 agrees at 8 bases. Germline lookup yields CDR1 SGHNT and CDR2 YYREEE (reference sequence). The CDR3 totals 13 residues. J was trimmed by 6 bases and V by 3 bases; bases with no gene match: 5. The CDR3 DNA is TGTGCCAGCAGCTCCCAGGGGGCGAGCGAGCAGTACTTC. It yields the protein CASSSQGASEQYF.

The rearrangement joins TRBV11-2 to TRBJ2-1; D possibly corresponds to TRBD2 (6 bases). Per the germline V gene, CDR1 is SGHAT and CDR2 is FQNNGV. V shed 5 bases and J shed 6 bases, with 17 bases lying between them. CDR3 size: 15 residues. The CDR3 loop is CASSHLWAGLNEQFF. CDR3 bases: TGTGCCAGCAGCCACCTATGGGCGGGACTCAATGAGCAGTTCTTC.

V gene TRBV7-9 combines with J gene TRBJ2-1, with 7 bases matching TRBD2. Germline V CDR1 and CDR2: SEHNR, FQNEAQ (reference sequence). The CDR3 extends over 15 amino acids. Trimming took 5 bases from V and 7 from J; bases not matched to a gene: 11. The CDR3 DNA follows: TGTGCCAGCAGCCAGACTAGCCTCTCTAGAAATGAGCAGTTCTTC. This encodes CASSQTSLSRNEQFF.

The rearrangement uses TRBV28 and TRBJ1-6; D perhaps matches TRBD1 (5 bases). Trimming removed 3 bases at V and 14 bases at J, with 14 bases between. This CDR3 has 13 amino acids. Looked up from germline, CDR1 is MDHEN and CDR2 is SYDVKM. For the CDR3, the DNA is TGTGCCAGCAGTTTGTTGGACAAAAGAACCCTCCACTTT. This codes for CASSLLDKRTLHF.

The rearrangement joins TRBV20-1 to TRBJ2-7; 11 bases fit TRBD2. Unmatched junction bases numbered 4, after V lost 3 bases and J lost 6 bases. The CDR3 loop spans 13 amino acids. The V gene's germline CDR1 is DFQATT and CDR2 SNEGSKA (reference sequence). The CDR3 bases are TGCAGTGCTAGTGTACTAGCGGGAGCCGAGCAGTACTTC. Encoded protein: CSASVLAGAEQYF.

The chain has TRBV27 and TRBJ2-5, with D possibly being TRBD1 (6 bases). The ends were cut back, 2 bases at V and 5 bases at J, with 18 bases in the middle. CDR3 length: 16 residues. Germline CDR1 reads MNHEY; CDR2 reads SMNVEV (reference sequence). The CDR3 sequence: CASSLRGNRVGETQYF. Here the CDR3 DNA reads TGTGCCAGCAGTTTAAGGGGGAACAGGGTCGGCGAGACCCAGTACTTC.

This clone has just one count. This chain uses TRBV12-3 or TRBV12-4 with TRBJ2-1; D possibly corresponds to TRBD2 (5 bases). The length of the CDR3 is 13 residues. Deletions cut 6 bases from V and 7 bases from J, with 13 bases between. CDR3 sequence (DNA): TGTGCCAGCAGCAGGACTCCCTTAAATGAGCAGTTCTTC. This codes for CASSRTPLNEQFF.

This chain links TRBV12-3 or TRBV12-4 with TRBJ2-2, with D hard to call. With 4 bases removed from V and 6 bases from J, the gap between germline ends came to 9 bases. This CDR3 comprises 13 residues. The CDR3 coding sequence is TGTGCCAGCAGTTCCCAGTCATCCGGGGAGCTGTTTTTT. It codes for CASSSQSSGELFF.

The chain has TRBV14 and TRBJ1-6, with D unclear. Trimming pared 5 bases from V and 7 bases from J, leaving 9 bases between. CDR1 and CDR2 (germline): SGHDN, FVKESK. CDR3 length: 13 residues. This chain's CDR3 is CASSVRGNSPLHF. The CDR3, as DNA: TGTGCCAGCAGCGTCAGAGGGAATTCACCCCTCCACTTT.

The chain employs TRBV7-3 and TRBJ1-6; 10 nucleotides line up with TRBD1. Germline assignment: CDR1 SGHTA and CDR2 FQGTGA. The V gene end was trimmed by 2 bases and the J gene end by 10 bases; junction bases not matched to a gene: 5. The CDR3 sequence is 15 residues long. The CDR3: CASSLVGQGRSPLHF. CDR3 bases: TGTGCCAGCAGCTTAGTGGGACAGGGGAGATCACCCCTCCACTTT. The full variable domain, with the rest looked up from reference TRBV7-3 and TRBJ1-6, is GAGVSQTPSNKVTEKGKYVELRCDPISGHTALYWYRQSLGQGPEFLIYFQGTGAADDSGLPNDRFFAVRPEGSVSTLKIQRTERGDSAVYLCASSLVGQGRSPLHFGNGTRLTVT.

J is TRBJ2-7 and V is TRBV10-3, with 10 positions matching TRBD2. Trimming took 6 bases from V and 1 from J; bases not matched to a gene: 6. Germline V gene sequence: CDR1 ENHRY, CDR2 SYGVKD. The CDR3 consists of 15 residues. The CDR3 sequence: CAIRPGLAESYEQYF. The DNA of the CDR3 is TGTGCCATCAGACCAGGACTAGCGGAATCCTACGAGCAGTACTTC.